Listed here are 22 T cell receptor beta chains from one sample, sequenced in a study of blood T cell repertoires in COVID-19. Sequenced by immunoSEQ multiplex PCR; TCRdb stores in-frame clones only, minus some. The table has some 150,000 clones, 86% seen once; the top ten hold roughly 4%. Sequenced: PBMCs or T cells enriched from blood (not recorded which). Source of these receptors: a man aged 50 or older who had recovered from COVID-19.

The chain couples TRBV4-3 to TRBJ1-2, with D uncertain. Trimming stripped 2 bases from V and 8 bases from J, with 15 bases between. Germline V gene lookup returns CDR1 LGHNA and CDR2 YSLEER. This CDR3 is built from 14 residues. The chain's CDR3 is CASSQRTALGGYTF. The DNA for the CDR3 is TGCGCCAGCAGCCAAAGAACAGCTCTGGGCGGCTACACCTTC.

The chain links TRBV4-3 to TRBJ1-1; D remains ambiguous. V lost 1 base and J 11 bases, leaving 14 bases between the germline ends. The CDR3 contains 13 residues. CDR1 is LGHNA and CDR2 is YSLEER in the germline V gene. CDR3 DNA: TGCGCCAGCAGCCAAGGATTTGCTTTAGAGGCTTTCTTT. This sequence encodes CASSQGFALEAFF.

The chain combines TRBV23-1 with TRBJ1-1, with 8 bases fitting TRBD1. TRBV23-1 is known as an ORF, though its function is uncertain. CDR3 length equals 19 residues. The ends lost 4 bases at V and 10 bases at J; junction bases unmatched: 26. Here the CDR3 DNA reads TGCGCCAGCAGTCCCCAGGGTCCGGGCGGACAGGGAGATGGGAAGGGAGCTTTCTTT. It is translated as CASSPQGPGGQGDGKGAFF.

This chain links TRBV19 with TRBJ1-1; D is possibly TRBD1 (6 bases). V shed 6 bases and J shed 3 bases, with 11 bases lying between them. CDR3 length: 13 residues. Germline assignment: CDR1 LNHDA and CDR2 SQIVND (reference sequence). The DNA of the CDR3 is TGTGCCAGTAGGGACAGTGGGGACACTGAAGCTTTCTTT. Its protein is CASRDSGDTEAFF.

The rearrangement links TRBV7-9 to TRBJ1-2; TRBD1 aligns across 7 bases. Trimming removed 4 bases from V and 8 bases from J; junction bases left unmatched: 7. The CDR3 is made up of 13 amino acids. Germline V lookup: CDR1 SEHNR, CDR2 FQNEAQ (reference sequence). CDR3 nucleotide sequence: TGTGCCAGCAGCTCGGGACAGTTGGGGGGCTACACCTTC. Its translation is CASSSGQLGGYTF.

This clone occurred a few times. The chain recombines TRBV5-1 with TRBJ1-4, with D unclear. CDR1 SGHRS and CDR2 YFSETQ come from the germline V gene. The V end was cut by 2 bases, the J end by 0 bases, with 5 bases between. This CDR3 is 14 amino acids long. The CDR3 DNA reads TGCGCCAGCAGCTTTTCCGCAACTAATGAAAAACTGTTTTTT. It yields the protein CASSFSATNEKLFF.

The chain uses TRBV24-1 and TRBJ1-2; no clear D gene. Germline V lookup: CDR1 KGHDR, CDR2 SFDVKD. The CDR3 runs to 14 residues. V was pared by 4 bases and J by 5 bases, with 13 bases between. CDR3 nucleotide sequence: TGTGCCACCAGTGACCGCGGGAGCGTATATGGCTACACCTTC. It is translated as CATSDRGSVYGYTF.

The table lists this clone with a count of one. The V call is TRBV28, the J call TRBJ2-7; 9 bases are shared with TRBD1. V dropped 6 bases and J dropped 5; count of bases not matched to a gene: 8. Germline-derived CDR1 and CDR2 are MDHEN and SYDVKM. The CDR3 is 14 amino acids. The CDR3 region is CASRAGTGRHEQYF. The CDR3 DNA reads TGTGCCAGCAGAGCCGGGACAGGGCGTCACGAGCAGTACTTC.

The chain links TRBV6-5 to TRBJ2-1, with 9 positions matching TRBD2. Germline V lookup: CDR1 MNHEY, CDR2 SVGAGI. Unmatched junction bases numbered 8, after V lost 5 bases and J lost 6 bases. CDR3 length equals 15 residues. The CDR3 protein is CASSKIAGVVNEQFF. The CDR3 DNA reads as TGTGCCAGCAGTAAAATAGCGGGAGTGGTCAATGAGCAGTTCTTC.

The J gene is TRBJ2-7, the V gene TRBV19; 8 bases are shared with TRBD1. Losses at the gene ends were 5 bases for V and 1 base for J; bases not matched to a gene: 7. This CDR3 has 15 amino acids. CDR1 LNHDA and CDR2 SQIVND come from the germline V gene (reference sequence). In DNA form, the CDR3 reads TGTGCCAGTAGTCAGGACAGGGATTTATCCTACGAGCAGTACTTC. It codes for CASSQDRDLSYEQYF.

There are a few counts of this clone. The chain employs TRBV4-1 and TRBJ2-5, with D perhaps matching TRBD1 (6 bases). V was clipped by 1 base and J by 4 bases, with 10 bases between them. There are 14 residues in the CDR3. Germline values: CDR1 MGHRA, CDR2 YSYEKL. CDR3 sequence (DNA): TGCGCCAGCAGCCAAGGGGGACATTCAGAGACCCAGTACTTC. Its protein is CASSQGGHSETQYF.

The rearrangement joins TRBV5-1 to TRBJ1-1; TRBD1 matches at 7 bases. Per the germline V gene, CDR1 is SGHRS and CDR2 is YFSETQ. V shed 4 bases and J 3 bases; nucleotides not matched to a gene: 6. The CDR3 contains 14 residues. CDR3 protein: CASSQTGDDTEAFF. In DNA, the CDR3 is TGCGCCAGCAGCCAAACAGGGGACGACACTGAAGCTTTCTTT.

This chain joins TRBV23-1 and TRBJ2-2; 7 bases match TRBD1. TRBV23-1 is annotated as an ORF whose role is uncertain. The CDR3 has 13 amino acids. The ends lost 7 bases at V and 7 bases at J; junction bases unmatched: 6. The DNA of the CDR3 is TGCGCCAGCACGACAGGGTCGGGCGGGGAGCTGTTTTTT. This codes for CASTTGSGGELFF.

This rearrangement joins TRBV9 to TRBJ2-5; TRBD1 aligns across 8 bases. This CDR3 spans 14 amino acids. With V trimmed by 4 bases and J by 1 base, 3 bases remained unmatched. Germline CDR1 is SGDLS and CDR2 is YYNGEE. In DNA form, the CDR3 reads TGTGCCAGCAGCTCGGGGACAGGCCAAGAGACCCAGTACTTC. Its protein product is CASSSGTGQETQYF.

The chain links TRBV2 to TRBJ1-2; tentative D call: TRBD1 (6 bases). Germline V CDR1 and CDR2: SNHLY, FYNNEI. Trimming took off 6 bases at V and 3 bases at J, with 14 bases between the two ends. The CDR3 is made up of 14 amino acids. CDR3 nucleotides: TGTGCCAGCAGCTCCGGGACAACCTACTATGGCTACACCTTC. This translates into CASSSGTTYYGYTF.

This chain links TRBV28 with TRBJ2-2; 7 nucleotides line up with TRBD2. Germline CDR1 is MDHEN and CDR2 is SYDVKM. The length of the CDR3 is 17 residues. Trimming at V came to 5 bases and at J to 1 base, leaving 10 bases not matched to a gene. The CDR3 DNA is TGTGCCAGCAGTGAAGATCGGGGGAGGGAGAACACCGGGGAGCTGTTTTTT. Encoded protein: CASSEDRGRENTGELFF.

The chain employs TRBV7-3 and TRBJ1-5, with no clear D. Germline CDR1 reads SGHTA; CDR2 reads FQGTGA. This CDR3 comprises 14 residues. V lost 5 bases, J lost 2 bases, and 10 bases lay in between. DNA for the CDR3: TGTGCCAGCAGCCGCCTAGAGCGCAATCAGCCCCAGCATTTT. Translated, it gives CASSRLERNQPQHF.

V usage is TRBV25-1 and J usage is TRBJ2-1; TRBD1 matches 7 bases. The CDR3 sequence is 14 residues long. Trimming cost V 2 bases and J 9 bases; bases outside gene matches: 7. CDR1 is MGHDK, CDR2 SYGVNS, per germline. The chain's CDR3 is CASSERYRGSEQFF. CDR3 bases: TGTGCCAGCAGTGAACGTTACAGGGGATCTGAGCAGTTCTTC.

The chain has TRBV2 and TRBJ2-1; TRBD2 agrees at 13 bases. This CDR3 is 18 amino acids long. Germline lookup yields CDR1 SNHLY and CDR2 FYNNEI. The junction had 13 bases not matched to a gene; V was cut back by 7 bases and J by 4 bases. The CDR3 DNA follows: TGTGCCAGCAAGAGGGTGACTAGCGGGAGGTCAGAGTACAATGAGCAGTTCTTC. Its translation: CASKRVTSGRSEYNEQFF.

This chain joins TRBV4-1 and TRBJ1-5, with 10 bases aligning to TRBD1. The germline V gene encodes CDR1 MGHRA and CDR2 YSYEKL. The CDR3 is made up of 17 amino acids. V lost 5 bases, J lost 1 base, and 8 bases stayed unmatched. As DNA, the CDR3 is TGCGCCAGCAGCGAACGGGACAGGGGTGGAAGCAATCAGCCCCAGCATTTT. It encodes CASSERDRGGSNQPQHF.

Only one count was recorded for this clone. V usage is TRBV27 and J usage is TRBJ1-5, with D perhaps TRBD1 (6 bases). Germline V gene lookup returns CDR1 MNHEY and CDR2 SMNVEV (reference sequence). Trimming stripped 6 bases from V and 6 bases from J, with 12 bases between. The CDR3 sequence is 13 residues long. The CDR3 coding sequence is TGTGCCAGCAGGGACAGCAGGGGTCAGCCCCAGCATTTT. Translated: CASRDSRGQPQHF.

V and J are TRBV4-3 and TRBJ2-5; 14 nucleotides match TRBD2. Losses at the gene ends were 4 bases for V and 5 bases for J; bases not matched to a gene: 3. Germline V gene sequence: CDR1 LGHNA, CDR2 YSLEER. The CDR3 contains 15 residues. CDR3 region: CASSLWTSGGETQYF. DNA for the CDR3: TGCGCCAGCAGCCTTTGGACTAGCGGGGGGGAGACCCAGTACTTC.